The clone carrying this TCR beta chain was detected a few times. Sequencing used immunoSEQ multiplex PCR; TCRdb keeps in-frame clones, though not all of them. This repertoire shows roughly 190,000 clones, around 84% found once; its top ten account for about 20%. The data were obtained in a study of blood T cell repertoires in COVID-19. Whole-study context: The analysed material was cDNA or gDNA that came from T cells, B-cell-depleted T cells, or PBMCs.

Sequenced input: peripheral blood. The source is a human donor in a cohort sampled during active COVID-19.

The CDR3 DNA is TGTGCCAGCACCCCCGGGACACATCCCTACGAGCAGTACTTC. Translation gives CASTPGTHPYEQYF. The genes are TRBV2 and TRBJ2-7, with D perhaps TRBD1 (6 bases). Trimming pared 7 bases from V and 2 bases from J, leaving 15 bases between. Per germline, CDR1 SNHLY and CDR2 FYNNEI. This CDR3 is 14 amino acids long. Based on the CDR3 plus reference TRBV2 and TRBJ2-7, the full variable domain is EPEVTQTPSHQVTQMGQEVILRCVPISNHLYFYWYRQILGQKVEFLVSFYNNEISEKSEIFDDQFSVERPDGSNFTLKIRSTKLEDSAMYFCASTPGTHPYEQYFGPGTRLTVT.